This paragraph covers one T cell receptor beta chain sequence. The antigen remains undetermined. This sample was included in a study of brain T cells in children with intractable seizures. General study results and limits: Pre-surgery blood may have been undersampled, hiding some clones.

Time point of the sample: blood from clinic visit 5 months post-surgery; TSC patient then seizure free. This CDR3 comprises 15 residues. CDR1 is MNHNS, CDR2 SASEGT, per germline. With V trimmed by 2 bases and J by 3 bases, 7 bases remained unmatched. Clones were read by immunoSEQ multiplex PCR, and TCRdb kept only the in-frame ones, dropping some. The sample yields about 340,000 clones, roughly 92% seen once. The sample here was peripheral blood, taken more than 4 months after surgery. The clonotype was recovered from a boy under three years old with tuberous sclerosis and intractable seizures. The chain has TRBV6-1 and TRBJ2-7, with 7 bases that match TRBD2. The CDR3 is CASSESRPGGYEQYF. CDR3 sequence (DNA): TGTGCCAGCAGTGAAAGTCGGCCGGGAGGCTACGAGCAGTACTTC.